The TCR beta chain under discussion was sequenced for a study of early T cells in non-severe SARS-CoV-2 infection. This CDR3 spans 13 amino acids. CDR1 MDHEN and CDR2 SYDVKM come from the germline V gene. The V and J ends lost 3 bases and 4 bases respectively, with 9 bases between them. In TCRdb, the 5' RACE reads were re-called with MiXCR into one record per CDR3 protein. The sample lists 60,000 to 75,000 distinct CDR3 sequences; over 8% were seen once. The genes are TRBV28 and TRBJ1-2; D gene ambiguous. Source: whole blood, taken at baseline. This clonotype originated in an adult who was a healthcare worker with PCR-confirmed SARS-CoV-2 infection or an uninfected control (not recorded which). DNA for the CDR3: TGTGCCAGCAGTTTGGGAGGCCCCTATGGCTACACCTTC. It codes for CASSLGGPYGYTF.